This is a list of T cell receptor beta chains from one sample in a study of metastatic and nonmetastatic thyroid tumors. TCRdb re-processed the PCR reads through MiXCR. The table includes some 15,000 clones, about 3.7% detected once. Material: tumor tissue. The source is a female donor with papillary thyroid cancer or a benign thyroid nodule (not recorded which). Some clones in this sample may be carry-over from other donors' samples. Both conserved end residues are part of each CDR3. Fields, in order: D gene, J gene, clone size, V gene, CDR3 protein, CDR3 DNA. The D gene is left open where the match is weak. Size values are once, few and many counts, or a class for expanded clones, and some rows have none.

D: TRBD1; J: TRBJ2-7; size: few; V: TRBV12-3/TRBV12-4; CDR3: CASSLTAGGSYEQYF; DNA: TGTGCCAGCAGCTTGACCGCAGGGGGCTCCTACGAGCAGTACTTC
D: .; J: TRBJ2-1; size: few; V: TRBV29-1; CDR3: CSVEVSGRTPKTYNEQFF; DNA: TGCAGCGTTGAAGTATCGGGCCGAACCCCCAAGACCTACAATGAGCAGTTCTTC
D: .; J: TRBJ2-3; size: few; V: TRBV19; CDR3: CASSFTITDTQYF; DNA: TGTGCCAGTAGTTTCACGATCACAGATACGCAGTATTTT
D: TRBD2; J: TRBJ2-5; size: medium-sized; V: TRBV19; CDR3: CASSIRREYNPETQYF; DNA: TGTGCCAGTAGTATTCGGCGGGAGTACAATCCAGAGACCCAGTACTTC
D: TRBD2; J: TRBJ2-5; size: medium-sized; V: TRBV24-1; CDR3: CATSDSNAGLAGEAETQYF; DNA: TGTGCCACCAGTGATTCAAACGCTGGACTAGCGGGAGAGGCGGAGACCCAGTACTTC
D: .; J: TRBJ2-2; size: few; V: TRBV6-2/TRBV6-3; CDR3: CASSRGDGELFF; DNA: TGTGCCAGCAGTAGGGGGGACGGGGAGCTGTTTTTT
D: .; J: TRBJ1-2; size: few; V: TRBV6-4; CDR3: CASTPAPGNYGYTF; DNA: TGTGCCAGCACTCCCGCCCCGGGTAACTATGGCTACACCTTC
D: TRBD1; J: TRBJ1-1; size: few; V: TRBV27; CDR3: CASSLYGGTGEAFF; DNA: TGTGCCAGCAGTTTATACGGGGGGACAGGGGAAGCTTTCTTT
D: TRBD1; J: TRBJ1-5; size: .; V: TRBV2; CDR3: CASTVSTGGGQPQHF; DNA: TGTGCCAGCACTGTAAGTACAGGGGGAGGGCAGCCCCAGCATTTT
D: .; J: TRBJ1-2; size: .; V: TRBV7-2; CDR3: CASSLNIGANYGYTF; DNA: TGTGCCAGCAGCTTAAATATAGGGGCTAACTATGGCTACACCTTC
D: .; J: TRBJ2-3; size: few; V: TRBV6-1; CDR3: CASRKGGTDTQYF; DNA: TGTGCCAGCAGAAAAGGGGGTACAGATACGCAGTATTTT
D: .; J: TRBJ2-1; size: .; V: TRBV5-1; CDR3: CASSLLDEQFF; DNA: TGCGCCAGCAGCTTGTTAGATGAGCAGTTCTTC
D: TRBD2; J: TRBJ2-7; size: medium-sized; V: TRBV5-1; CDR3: CASSLSGLAGEQYF; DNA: TGCGCCAGCAGCTTGTCGGGACTAGCGGGGGAGCAGTACTTC
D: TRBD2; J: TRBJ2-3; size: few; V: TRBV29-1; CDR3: CIAWTSGNLYSDTQYF; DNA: TGCATCGCATGGACTAGCGGGAATTTGTATTCGGATACGCAGTATTTT
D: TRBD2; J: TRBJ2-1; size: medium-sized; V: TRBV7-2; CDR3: CASSLYPPLAGGPYEQFF; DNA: TGTGCCAGCAGCTTATACCCCCCTCTAGCGGGAGGGCCATATGAGCAGTTCTTC
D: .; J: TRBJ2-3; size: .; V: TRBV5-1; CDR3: CASSLKQMGSDTQYF; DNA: TGCGCCAGCAGCTTGAAACAGATGGGTTCAGATACGCAGTATTTT
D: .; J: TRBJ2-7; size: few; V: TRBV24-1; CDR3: CATMSLTYEQYF; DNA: TGTGCCACCATGAGCCTAACGTACGAGCAGTACTTC
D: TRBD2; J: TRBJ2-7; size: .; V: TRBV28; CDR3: CASSSTSVRAFEQYF; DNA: TGTGCCAGCAGTTCAACTAGCGTGAGGGCCTTTGAGCAGTACTTC